The 22 T cell receptor beta chains below all came from one sample that was sequenced in a study of shared clonotypes between healthy human individuals. Data came from immunoSEQ multiplex PCR; TCRdb stores just in-frame clones and leaves some out. In the table there are 2.5 million or so clones, approximately 92% of which are singletons. Sequencing was performed on naive CD4+ T cells sorted from blood. Subset denoted: CD45RA+ positively selected. The receptor source for this set is a man aged 18 to 35 in good health.

The chain is built from TRBV6-4 and TRBJ2-1; D is uncertain. Germline CDR1 is MRHNA and CDR2 is SNTAGT. Trimming took off 0 bases at V and 16 bases at J, with 19 bases between the two ends. The CDR3 covers 14 residues. For the CDR3, the DNA is TGTGCCAGCAGTGACTCGTTTAGGGTACCGCAGTTCTTCTTC. It yields the protein CASSDSFRVPQFFF.

The V and J genes are TRBV28 and TRBJ1-3; perhaps TRBD1 as D (6 bases). CDR1 MDHEN and CDR2 SYDVKM come from the germline V gene. The CDR3 extends over 16 amino acids. Trimming took off 5 bases at V and 0 bases at J, with 14 bases between the two ends. The CDR3 DNA reads TGTGCCAGCAGTCCACGACAGGTGCTCTCTGGAAACACCATATATTTT. Translation: CASSPRQVLSGNTIYF. Variable domain in full (rest from reference TRBV28 and TRBJ1-3): DVKVTQSSRYLVKRTGEKVFLECVQDMDHENMFWYRQDPGLGLRLIYFSYDVKMKEKGDIPEGYSVSREKKERFSLILESASTNQTSMYLCASSPRQVLSGNTIYFGEGSWLTVV.

The chain uses TRBV7-8 and TRBJ1-1, with 8 bases that match TRBD1. The CDR3 runs 15 residues. Losses at the gene ends were 3 bases for V and 5 bases for J; bases not matched to a gene: 8. Looked up from germline, CDR1 is SGHVS and CDR2 is FQNEAQ. CDR3 nucleotides: TGTGCCAGCAGCTTGACCGGACAGGGAGGAACTGAAGCTTTCTTT. Translating gives CASSLTGQGGTEAFF.

This clone showed up just once. The chain carries TRBV6-5 and TRBJ1-2, with no clear D. Per the germline V gene, CDR1 is MNHEY and CDR2 is SVGAGI. Trimming cost V 6 bases and J 4 bases, with 12 bases left between them. There are 13 residues in the CDR3. The CDR3: CASSPGPPYGYTF. The CDR3 DNA is TGTGCCAGCAGCCCTGGGCCCCCCTATGGCTACACCTTC.

The chain joins TRBV27 to TRBJ1-6, with D unclear. Trimming left V 9 bases short and J 7 bases short, with 19 bases between. Germline CDR1 and CDR2: MNHEY and SMNVEV (reference sequence). This CDR3 is built from 15 residues. The CDR3 DNA reads as TGTGCCAGTTTAAACCCCCCGGGGAGCAATTCACCCCTCCACTTT. It yields the protein CASLNPPGSNSPLHF.

The chain couples TRBV30 to TRBJ1-4; 7 bases fit TRBD1. This CDR3 region has 13 residues. CDR1 and CDR2 from the germline V gene are GTSNPN and SVGIG (reference sequence). Trimming at V came to 0 bases and at J to 11 bases, leaving 6 bases not matched to a gene. CDR3 sequence: CAWSVSGGLKLFF. The CDR3 DNA sequence: TGTGCCTGGAGTGTCTCAGGGGGGCTGAAACTGTTTTTT.

V is TRBV5-8 and J is TRBJ2-5; 8 bases match TRBD1. The CDR3 runs 14 residues. V shed 2 bases and J 5 bases; nucleotides not matched to a gene: 5. CDR1 and CDR2 from the germline V gene are SGHTS and YDEGEE. CDR3 in DNA: TGTGCCAGCAGCTTAAGACAGGGGAGTGAGACCCAGTACTTC. Translating it yields CASSLRQGSETQYF.

V gene TRBV5-1 combines with J gene TRBJ2-7; tentative D call: TRBD2 (6 bases). This CDR3 contains 14 residues. The germline V gene encodes CDR1 SGHRS and CDR2 YFSETQ. The V end was cut by 3 bases, the J end by 4 bases, with 14 bases between. CDR3 nucleotides: TGCGCCAGCAGCTACGGGACCGGGAGTTACGAGCAGTACTTC. It encodes CASSYGTGSYEQYF.

J is TRBJ2-3 and V is TRBV5-4; 15 positions match TRBD2. This CDR3 is 17 amino acids long. Germline V gives CDR1 SGHNT, CDR2 YYREEE (reference sequence). V was clipped by 0 bases and J by 8 bases; unmatched bases: 7. This chain's CDR3 is CASSLEWTSGGEGTQYF. DNA of the CDR3: TGTGCCAGCAGCTTGGAGTGGACTAGCGGGGGGGAGGGTACGCAGTATTTT.

With respect to this clone: At the DNA level, this CDR3 is encoded by other sequences in the same sample as well. The rearrangement joins TRBV10-1 to TRBJ2-2, with D hard to call. Germline V gives CDR1 WNHNN, CDR2 SYGVQD (reference sequence). The CDR3 totals 15 residues. The V gene lost 3 bases and the J gene lost 0 bases, with 8 bases spanning the gap. The CDR3 nucleotides are TGCGCCAGCAGTGATGGCGGCGCGAACACCGGGGAGCTGTTTTTT. Amino acids: CASSDGGANTGELFF.

Note on this clone: Other DNA sequences of this sample code for an identical CDR3. CDR3 coding DNA: TGTGCCTGGAGTGGAGGTATTCGGGAGACCCAGTACTTC. Amino acids: CAWSGGIRETQYF. The rearrangement joins TRBV30 to TRBJ2-5; D is undetermined. The CDR3 runs 13 residues. With 1 base removed from V and 5 bases from J, the gap between germline ends came to 11 bases. CDR1 GTSNPN and CDR2 SVGIG come from the germline V gene (reference sequence).

The rearrangement joins TRBV19 to TRBJ1-2; 9 bases line up with TRBD1. V lost 3 bases to trimming and J lost 1 base; unmatched junction nucleotides: 6. The germline CDR1 and CDR2 sequences are LNHDA and SQIVND (reference sequence). The CDR3 is made up of 16 amino acids. As DNA, the CDR3 is TGTGCCAGTAGTATCGGGGGACAGGGCAGTAACTATGGCTACACCTTC. As protein: CASSIGGQGSNYGYTF.

This chain connects TRBV30 to TRBJ1-1; D not resolved. Trimming cost V 8 bases and J 4 bases, with 8 bases left between them. The germline V gene encodes CDR1 GTSNPN and CDR2 SVGIG (reference sequence). The CDR3 spans 10 residues. The CDR3 DNA reads as TGTGCCGGTTCTGTCACTGAAGCTTTCTTT. It translates to CAGSVTEAFF.

This clone was picked up a small number of times. Here the CDR3 DNA reads TGCAGCGTTGAATCGGGTGTTACTGGAAAACTGTTTTTT. This encodes CSVESGVTGKLFF. The chain is built from TRBV29-1 and TRBJ1-4; D not certain. V lost 2 bases and J 10 bases, leaving 14 bases between the germline ends. This CDR3 is built from 13 residues. Germline-derived CDR1 and CDR2 are SQVTM and ANQGSEA.

The J gene is TRBJ2-4, the V gene TRBV6-1; D ambiguous. The V gene lost 3 bases and the J gene lost 6 bases, with 9 bases spanning the gap. This CDR3 region has 13 residues. The germline V gene has CDR1 MNHNS and CDR2 SASEGT. CDR3 DNA: TGTGCCAGCAGTGAGTTGACAAGAAACATTCAGTACTTC. Translated, it gives CASSELTRNIQYF.

This clone was detected a few times. The chain links TRBV2 to TRBJ1-5, with a tentative D call TRBD1 (5 bases). Trimming removed 7 bases at V and 0 bases at J, with 7 bases between. The CDR3 loop spans 13 amino acids. From germline, CDR1 is SNHLY and CDR2 FYNNEI. The CDR3: CASTGYSNQPQHF. The CDR3, as DNA: TGTGCCAGCACAGGGTATAGCAATCAGCCCCAGCATTTT.

The CDR3 DNA is TGTGCCAGCACCAGGACAGACAGCAACACCGGGGAGCTGTTTTTT. This encodes CASTRTDSNTGELFF. The chain has TRBV6-5 and TRBJ2-2, with D possibly TRBD1 on 6 matching bases. The germline CDR1 and CDR2 sequences are MNHEY and SVGAGI. This CDR3 spans 15 amino acids. The germline V and J ends were trimmed by 7 bases and 2 bases, with 14 bases remaining between them.

The chain couples TRBV7-2 to TRBJ1-2; D is unresolved. V was cut by 10 bases and J by 8 bases, with 17 bases left in between. This CDR3 has 12 amino acids. Per germline, CDR1 SGHTA and CDR2 FQGNSA. The CDR3 sequence: CATRTDPRGYTF. DNA for the CDR3: TGTGCCACCAGGACGGACCCAAGAGGCTACACCTTC.

Comments on this clone: Other DNA variants within this sample encode the same CDR3. This sequence joins TRBV7-2 and TRBJ2-2; the match to TRBD1 covers 7 bases. Looked up from germline, CDR1 is SGHTA and CDR2 is FQGNSA. Trimming at V came to 5 bases and at J to 5 bases, leaving 5 bases not matched to a gene. The CDR3 consists of 14 residues. The DNA of the CDR3 is TGTGCCAGCAGCGGAAACAGGGGAACCGGGGAGCTGTTTTTT. Amino acid sequence: CASSGNRGTGELFF.

The gene calls are TRBV6-5 and TRBJ2-7; the D gene is possibly TRBD1 (6 bases). V shed 8 bases and J shed 4 bases, with 21 bases lying between them. CDR1 and CDR2 (germline): MNHEY, SVGAGI. This CDR3 has 15 amino acids. CDR3 sequence reads: CASRPSGATLYEQYF. The CDR3 DNA sequence: TGTGCCAGCCGGCCCTCAGGGGCCACCTTATACGAGCAGTACTTC.

This chain joins TRBV29-1 and TRBJ2-7; no clear D gene. Per germline, CDR1 SQVTM and CDR2 ANQGSEA. V was clipped by 3 bases and J by 3 bases, with 6 bases between them. The CDR3 runs to 11 residues. The CDR3: CSVDQNYEQYF. CDR3 coding DNA: TGCAGCGTTGACCAGAACTACGAGCAGTACTTC.

The J gene is TRBJ1-1, the V gene TRBV5-6; D is ambiguous. CDR1 and CDR2 from the germline V gene are SGHDT and YYEEEE. V was cut by 4 bases and J by 3 bases, with 16 bases left in between. This CDR3 is 15 amino acids long. The CDR3 spells CASSDGSLSYTEAFF. CDR3 sequence (DNA): TGTGCCAGCAGCGACGGATCCTTGAGCTACACTGAAGCTTTCTTT.